These 7 T cell receptor beta chains originate from one sample sequenced in a study of T cell responses to AZD1222 COVID-19 vaccine. The repertoire was sequenced with immunoSEQ multiplex PCR; TCRdb's copy has only in-frame clones and lacks some. The table has 100,000 or so clones, about 90% seen once. Sample: peripheral blood, taken on day 0 of AZD1222 vaccination. The receptors were gathered from an adult in good health.

The rearrangement joins TRBV18 to TRBJ2-7; D call uncertain. The V gene's germline CDR1 is KGHSH and CDR2 LQKENI. This CDR3 comprises 12 residues. Deletions cut 5 bases from V and 2 bases from J, with 7 bases between. CDR3 DNA sequence: TGTGCCAGCTCATTCCAAGCCTACGAGCAGTACTTC. Its protein product is CASSFQAYEQYF.

V usage is TRBV21-1 and J usage is TRBJ1-6. TRBV21-1 is recorded as a pseudogene. The length of the CDR3 is 18 residues. CDR3 nucleotides: TGTGCCAGCAGCAACGGGACCGTTGCCTGGTCCTATAATTCACCCCTCCACTTT. This translates into CASSNGTVAWSYNSPLHF.

The chain is built from TRBV6-6 and TRBJ1-2; D ambiguous. The CDR3 totals 12 residues. CDR1 is MNHNY, CDR2 SVGAGI, per germline (reference sequence). V was cut by 7 bases and J by 5 bases, with 11 bases left in between. The DNA of the CDR3 is TGTGCCAGCACTGAATGGCTTTATGGCTACACCTTC. Its protein is CASTEWLYGYTF.

V and J are TRBV30 and TRBJ1-3; D unresolved. Germline V gene lookup returns CDR1 GTSNPN and CDR2 SVGIG (reference sequence). This CDR3 is built from 15 residues. Trimming stripped 0 bases from V and 4 bases from J, with 13 bases between. CDR3 region: CAWSVRASLGNTIYF. CDR3 DNA: TGTGCCTGGAGTGTACGGGCCAGCCTAGGAAACACCATATATTTT.

This rearrangement joins TRBV5-1 to TRBJ1-5; D is unclear. Germline V gives CDR1 SGHRS, CDR2 YFSETQ. Deletions cut 4 bases from V and 5 bases from J, with 19 bases between. This CDR3 has 16 amino acids. CDR3 sequence reads: CASSPGGQVGYQPQHF. In DNA form, the CDR3 reads TGCGCCAGCAGCCCCGGAGGGCAGGTTGGGTATCAGCCCCAGCATTTT. Drawing the rest from reference TRBV5-1 and TRBJ1-5, the complete variable domain is KAGVTQTPRYLIKTRGQQVTLSCSPISGHRSVSWYQQTPGQGLQFLFEYFSETQRNKGNFPGRFSGRQFSNSRSEMNVSTLELGDSALYLCASSPGGQVGYQPQHFGDGTRLSIL.

V and J are TRBV15 and TRBJ2-3, with D perhaps matching TRBD2 (5 bases). Trimming pared 0 bases from V and 5 bases from J, leaving 12 bases between. Germline assignment: CDR1 LNHNV and CDR2 YYDKDF (reference sequence). This CDR3 is built from 15 residues. CDR3 sequence (DNA): TGTGCCACCAGCAGAGAGTTCGGGAATGGAGATACGCAGTATTTT. Translated: CATSREFGNGDTQYF. Combining the CDR3 with reference TRBV15 and TRBJ2-3 gives the whole variable domain DAMVIQNPRYQVTQFGKPVTLSCSQTLNHNVMYWYQQKSSQAPKLLFHYYDKDFNNEADTPDNFQSRRPNTSFCFLDIRSPGLGDTAMYLCATSREFGNGDTQYFGPGTRLTVL.

The gene calls are TRBV10-3 and TRBJ1-5, with D unresolved. V was pared by 3 bases and J by 0 bases, with 18 bases between. Germline CDR1 ENHRY, CDR2 SYGVKD. The CDR3 totals 18 residues. The CDR3 nucleotides are TGTGCCATCAGTGATGGGGAAGGGTATGTGCGTAGCAATCAGCCCCAGCATTTT. Protein product: CAISDGEGYVRSNQPQHF.